A selection of T cell receptor beta chains follows, all from one sample in a study of PD-L1 blockade in urothelial cancer. The data were produced by immunoSEQ multiplex PCR, yet TCRdb's version contains in-frame clones alone and is incomplete. The sample includes roughly 120,000 clones, less than 85% of them seen just once. The specimen comprised PBMCs, sampled around atezolizumab (anti-PD-L1) treatment. These receptors all stem from a man in his fifties with urothelial cancer. Each CDR3 is given with its conserved first and last residue. A D gene is named only where the DNA matches it firmly. A row's size may be missing; if present it is once, few, many or a size class.

V: TRBV11-3; D: TRBD1; J: TRBJ2-2; size: .; DNA: TGTGCCAGCTCCAGGGGGACGAACACCGGGGAGCTGTTTTTT; CDR3: CASSRGTNTGELFF
V: TRBV6-5; D: .; J: TRBJ1-5; size: .; DNA: TGTGCCAGCAGGAAGGCGGGCAATCAGCCCCAGCATTTT; CDR3: CASRKAGNQPQHF
V: TRBV5-1; D: TRBD2; J: TRBJ2-1; size: .; DNA: TGCGCCAGCAGCTTGGGACTAGCAACAAATGAGCAGTTCTTC; CDR3: CASSLGLATNEQFF
V: TRBV6-6; D: .; J: TRBJ2-1; size: .; DNA: TGTGCCAGCATCCCCCGGGGGAGCTCCTACAATGAGCAGTTCTTC; CDR3: CASIPRGSSYNEQFF
V: TRBV28; D: TRBD2; J: TRBJ2-3; size: many; DNA: TGTGCCAGCAGTTTGAGCGGGAGACTTTGGTATTTT; CDR3: CASSLSGRLWYF
V: TRBV7-2; D: TRBD1; J: TRBJ2-7; size: .; DNA: TGTGCCAGCAGCTTATATCCCCGAATGACAGGGTCCTACGAGCAGTACTTC; CDR3: CASSLYPRMTGSYEQYF
V: TRBV2; D: .; J: TRBJ1-1; size: .; DNA: TGTGCCAGCAGTACCGCACGCGGGGGGAGAGTGACTGAAGCTTTCTTT; CDR3: CASSTARGGRVTEAFF
V: TRBV29-1; D: .; J: TRBJ2-7; size: .; DNA: TGCAGCGTCGCACGGGTAGGGGGGGAGAACGAGCAGTACTTC; CDR3: CSVARVGGENEQYF
V: TRBV15; D: TRBD2; J: TRBJ2-7; size: .; DNA: TGTGCCACCAGCAGAGGGGGTAGCGGGAGAAGTAGCGAGCAGTACTTC; CDR3: CATSRGGSGRSSEQYF
V: TRBV6-1; D: .; J: TRBJ2-5; size: .; DNA: TGTGCCAGCAGTCCTCTAGCCGGGACCCAGTACTTC; CDR3: CASSPLAGTQYF
V: TRBV28; D: .; J: TRBJ2-3; size: .; DNA: TGTGCCAGCAGTTATGGACTACATGGTGGTTATACGCAGTATTTT; CDR3: CASSYGLHGGYTQYF
V: TRBV18; D: TRBD1; J: TRBJ1-6; size: .; DNA: TGTGCCAGCTCACCACCCGACAGGGATCATTCACCCCTCCACTTT; CDR3: CASSPPDRDHSPLHF
V: TRBV6-5; D: TRBD1; J: TRBJ1-1; size: .; DNA: TGTGCCAGCAGTTCCGGAGACAGGGGGACTGAAGCTTTCTTT; CDR3: CASSSGDRGTEAFF
V: TRBV6-1; D: .; J: TRBJ1-1; size: many; DNA: TGTGCCAGCAGTGAAGCGAGGGCCACTCGACGAGCTTTCTTT; CDR3: CASSEARATRRAFF